The rows below give T cell receptor beta chains drawn from one sample of a study of T cells after posttransplantation cyclophosphamide. Measured with immunoSEQ multiplex PCR; TCRdb has only the in-frame clones, and not every one. The sample records about 32,000 clones, 80% to 90% being singletons. Sequenced input: PBMCs. These receptors originate from a woman between 35 and 50 years old with a blood cancer, CMV-positive, and with a related stem cell donor. CDR3s include the opening cysteine and the closing phenylalanine or tryptophan. A D gene is named only where the DNA matches it firmly. Clone size is not always given. Where it is, it says once, few, many or a class for expanded clones.

d_gene,j_gene,abundance,v_gene,CDR3nt,CDR3aa
TRBD1,TRBJ2-7,.,TRBV7-2,TGTGCCAGCAGCTTTATCCGGGACAGTACCTACGAGCAGTACTTC,CASSFIRDSTYEQYF
TRBD2,TRBJ2-5,.,TRBV4-1,TGCGCCAGCAGCCGCTTAGGAGGCGGGGGGGCCGGCGAGACCCAGTACTTC,CASSRLGGGGAGETQYF
TRBD2,TRBJ2-3,.,TRBV14,TGTGCCAGCAGCCCCGGGACTAGCGGGGGTGGGGCAGATACGCAGTATTTT,CASSPGTSGGGADTQYF
.,TRBJ1-1,.,TRBV2,TGTGCCAGCACTCTGACGACTACGTTGAACACTGAAGCTTTCTTT,CASTLTTTLNTEAFF
.,TRBJ1-2,.,TRBV5-1,TGCGCCAGCAGCTTGGTTGGCGGGGCCCCGGGCTATGGCTACACCTTC,CASSLVGGAPGYGYTF
TRBD2,TRBJ2-7,.,TRBV2,TGTGCCAGCACCGGACTAGCGGGGGTTTCCTACGAGCAGTACTTC,CASTGLAGVSYEQYF
TRBD2,TRBJ2-3,.,TRBV7-3,TGTGCCAGCAGCTTTAGCGGGGGGGCCGATACGCAGTATTTT,CASSFSGGADTQYF
.,TRBJ2-7,.,TRBV7-3,TGTGCCAGCAGCTTAAAAGGAGGGCACCACGGGCAGTACTTC,CASSLKGGHHGQYF
.,TRBJ1-3,.,TRBV6-1,TGTGCCAGCAGTGAAGCGTTACTAACCATATATTTT,CASSEALLTIYF
TRBD1,TRBJ1-2,.,TRBV5-1,TGCGCCAGCAGCACCCGACAGGGAGGAGGAGATGGCTACACCTTC,CASSTRQGGGDGYTF
TRBD1,TRBJ1-2,.,TRBV7-9,TGTGCCAGCAGATCAGGGGGCTTGGACTATGGCTACACCTTC,CASRSGGLDYGYTF
.,TRBJ1-2,.,TRBV18,TGTGCCAGCTCACCGGGGAGGGTGGCGAGCTATGGCTACACCTTC,CASSPGRVASYGYTF
.,TRBJ1-4,.,TRBV5-1,TGCGCCACCAAGAGGGACACCCTTTCAACTAATGAAAAACTGTTTTTT,CATKRDTLSTNEKLFF
.,TRBJ2-7,.,TRBV6-1,TGTGCCAGCAGTGAACTTTCAGGGGACTACGAGCAGTACTTC,CASSELSGDYEQYF
TRBD2,TRBJ2-5,.,TRBV7-8,TGTGCCAGCAGCTTAGCATCGGGGGGGCAAAAGACCCAGTACTTC,CASSLASGGQKTQYF
.,TRBJ2-6,.,TRBV7-3,TGTGCCAGCAGCTTAGGGGGGGCCGGGGCCAACGTCCTGACTTTC,CASSLGGAGANVLTF
.,TRBJ1-5,once,TRBV29-1,TGCAGCGTTGGTGCGGGGCTGGGTAATCAGCCCCAGCATTTT,CSVGAGLGNQPQHF